This paragraph reports one TCR beta chain. The data stem from a study of OX40 agonist ivuxolimab in advanced cancers. This CDR3 region has 13 residues. Looked up from germline, CDR1 is LGHNT and CDR2 is FRNRAP. Deletions cut 4 bases from V and 3 bases from J, with 10 bases between. Clones were sequenced by immunoSEQ multiplex PCR, and TCRdb holds only the in-frame ones, with some missing. The sample consists of about 77,000 clones, about 85% of them appearing once. The rearrangement joins TRBV12-5 to TRBJ2-7; D gene unclear. Material: CD4+ or CD8+ T cells sorted from blood, obtained in a trial of the OX40 agonist ivuxolimab. This TCR was recovered from an adult with an advanced solid tumor such as melanoma, head and neck, liver or kidney cancer. The CDR3 loop reads CASGYGESYEQYF. The CDR3 region has the DNA TGTGCTAGTGGTTACGGCGAGAGCTACGAGCAGTACTTC.